The 26 T cell receptor beta chains listed next were all sequenced from one sample in a study of Graves' ophthalmopathy and Graves' hyperthyroidism. Amplification of TCR beta CDR3 regions used RNA transcripts. HTBI primers were used in a first-round RT-PCR, which preceded a second-round multiplex PCR. Using its own MiXCR run on the multiplex PCR reads, TCRdb lists one record per CDR3 protein. Here the sample spans about 480,000 distinct CDR3 sequences, about 15% being singletons. The sequencing sample was made of blood. The receptors derive from a woman aged 25 to 39 with Graves' ophthalmopathy.

This clonotype was recorded at least ten times. The CDR3 is CASTVTGELFF. The CDR3 DNA sequence: TGTGCCAGCACCGTCACCGGGGAGCTGTTTTTT. This chain links TRBV3-1 with TRBJ2-2; D is undetermined. Per germline, CDR1 LGHDT and CDR2 YNNKEL (reference sequence). The V end was cut by 7 bases, the J end by 4 bases, with 4 bases between. The CDR3 has 11 residues. Full variable domain (missing parts from reference TRBV3-1 and TRBJ2-2): DTAVSQTPKYLVTQMGNDKSIKCEQNLGHDTMYWYKQDSKKFLKIMFSYNNKELIINETVPNRFSPKSPDKAHLNLHINSLELGDSAVYFCASTVTGELFFGEGSRLTVL.

This clonotype was observed at least ten times. V and J are TRBV27 and TRBJ2-4; D possibly corresponds to TRBD1 (5 bases). The V end lost 5 bases, the J end lost 0 bases, and 14 bases lay between the germline ends. The V gene's germline CDR1 is MNHEY and CDR2 SMNVEV (reference sequence). The length of the CDR3 is 16 residues. In DNA form, the CDR3 reads TGTGCCAGCAGTGGAACGGACACCGTAGCCAAAAACATTCAGTACTTC. Protein product: CASSGTDTVAKNIQYF.

This clonotype was observed a handful of times. The rearrangement uses TRBV7-9 and TRBJ1-1; D may be TRBD1 (5 bases). V was shortened by 2 bases and J by 6 bases, with 10 bases between the two germline ends. The CDR3 spans 13 residues. CDR1 is SEHNR, CDR2 FQNEAQ, per germline (reference sequence). The CDR3 protein is CASSLSMGAEAFF. CDR3 in DNA: TGTGCCAGCAGCTTATCCATGGGGGCTGAAGCTTTCTTT.

This clonotype came up many times. The chain couples TRBV27 to TRBJ1-6; no reliable D call. The germline V gene encodes CDR1 MNHEY and CDR2 SMNVEV (reference sequence). This CDR3 contains 15 residues. Trimming removed 8 bases at V and 2 bases at J, with 13 bases between. This CDR3 is CASRRRAPYNSPLHF. The CDR3 nucleotides read TGTGCCAGCCGGAGGAGGGCGCCCTATAATTCACCCCTCCACTTT.

At least ten counts were recorded for this clonotype. This rearrangement joins TRBV6-1 to TRBJ2-7, with 9 bases fitting TRBD1. This CDR3 spans 16 amino acids. Trimming removed 4 bases from V and 7 bases from J; junction bases left unmatched: 14. Per germline, CDR1 MNHNS and CDR2 SASEGT. CDR3 region: CASSAAPGTGSFEQYF. The CDR3 DNA is TGTGCCAGCAGTGCTGCCCCCGGGACAGGGTCTTTTGAGCAGTACTTC.

This clonotype has ten or more counts. The chain is built from TRBV6-5 and TRBJ2-5; D is undetermined. The germline V gene has CDR1 MNHEY and CDR2 SVGAGI. The CDR3 runs to 16 residues. The V gene lost 2 bases and the J gene lost 0 bases, with 13 bases spanning the gap. Here the CDR3 reads CASSYVLRADQETQYF. The CDR3, as DNA: TGTGCCAGCAGTTACGTTTTGCGCGCCGACCAAGAGACCCAGTACTTC.

V usage is TRBV6-5 and J usage is TRBJ2-7; the match to TRBD1 covers 7 bases. The trim removed 4 bases at V and 3 bases at J, leaving 12 bases unmatched. CDR1 MNHEY and CDR2 SVGAGI come from the germline V gene. The CDR3 consists of 16 residues. CDR3 loop: CASSSLPGQRNYEQYF. CDR3 DNA: TGTGCCAGCAGTTCCTTACCGGGACAGAGAAACTACGAGCAGTACTTC.

This clonotype was picked up many times. The chain couples TRBV6-4 to TRBJ1-6, with D unclear. The germline V gene has CDR1 MRHNA and CDR2 SNTAGT. The CDR3 contains 13 residues. V dropped 5 bases and J dropped 7 bases, with 9 bases sitting between them. CDR3 amino acids: CASSRDLNSPLHF. DNA for the CDR3: TGTGCCAGCAGTCGGGATCTAAATTCACCCCTCCACTTT.

This clonotype was counted many times. The V and J genes are TRBV11-2 and TRBJ2-3; the D gene is possibly TRBD2 (6 bases). Germline V gene data show CDR1 as SGHAT and CDR2 as FQNNGV. The CDR3 length is 16 residues. Trimming took off 0 bases at V and 5 bases at J, with 15 bases between the two ends. The CDR3 DNA reads TGTGCCAGCAGCTTAGATGGGGCGGGAATCCTAGATACGCAGTATTTT. Translation gives CASSLDGAGILDTQYF.

Many counts were recorded for this clonotype. The V and J genes are TRBV27 and TRBJ1-5, with D possibly TRBD1 on 5 matching bases. The CDR3 covers 15 residues. The germline CDR1 and CDR2 sequences are MNHEY and SMNVEV (reference sequence). Trimming shortened V by 3 bases and J by 11 bases, and 20 bases separated the two germline ends. Here the CDR3 reads CASSLRRDAMGAQHF. The CDR3 region has the DNA TGTGCCAGCAGTTTGCGCCGGGACGCGATGGGGGCCCAGCATTTT.

This clonotype was seen more than once but under ten times. The J gene is TRBJ2-5, the V gene TRBV5-5, with 9 bases aligning to TRBD1. This CDR3 contains 16 residues. From germline, CDR1 is SGHKS and CDR2 YYEKEE (reference sequence). After removal of 2 bases from V and 5 bases from J, the junction contained 10 bases not matched to a gene. CDR3 coding DNA: TGTGCCAGCAGCTTAGATACAGGGGGCCCTCCCGAGACCCAGTACTTC. Amino acid sequence: CASSLDTGGPPETQYF.

The sample holds many counts of this clonotype. The genes are TRBV6-1 and TRBJ1-6, with 8 bases identical to TRBD1. V was pared by 6 bases and J by 9 bases, with 10 bases of the junction left unmatched. Germline CDR1 and CDR2: MNHNS and SASEGT. The CDR3 has 15 residues. The CDR3 DNA follows: TGTGCCAGCAGAACCCTTGACAGGGGTAGTTCACCCCTCCACTTT. It translates to CASRTLDRGSSPLHF.

This clonotype was observed many times. The chain joins TRBV2 to TRBJ1-5; D not resolved. Trimming took off 4 bases at V and 4 bases at J, with 8 bases between the two ends. CDR3 length equals 13 residues. From germline, CDR1 is SNHLY and CDR2 FYNNEI. CDR3 loop: CASSVSLNQPQHF. The CDR3 DNA reads TGTGCCAGCAGTGTATCACTTAATCAGCCCCAGCATTTT.

The rearrangement joins TRBV20-1 to TRBJ1-1; D is ambiguous. V gave up 6 bases and J gave up 5 bases, with 10 bases separating them. The CDR3 is 11 amino acids. Germline V gene sequence: CDR1 DFQATT, CDR2 SNEGSKA (reference sequence). Written as DNA, the CDR3 is TGCAGTGCCCACATTGGGACTGAAGCTTTCTTT. The encoded protein is CSAHIGTEAFF.

This clonotype was picked up a small number of times. Germline is not matched at one junction end, which may reflect a read error. The chain uses TRBV11-2 and TRBJ2-7; 9 positions agree with TRBD2. This CDR3 region has 14 residues. Germline values: CDR1 SGHAT, CDR2 FQNNGV. The CDR3 DNA reads as TGTGTCAGCAGCTTAACAGCGGGAGGCTACGAGCAGTACTTC. Translated, it gives CVSSLTAGGYEQYF. The full variable domain, its missing parts supplied by reference TRBV11-2 and TRBJ2-7, is EAGVAQSPRYKIIEKRQSVAFWCNPISGHATLYWYQQILGQGPKLLIQFQNNGVVDDSQLPKDRFSAERLKGVDSTLKIQPAKLEDSAVYLCVSSLTAGGYEQYFGPGTRLTVT.

This clonotype has more than one count but fewer than ten. V is TRBV5-1 and J is TRBJ2-5; 11 bases align to TRBD1. CDR3 size: 16 residues. V gave up 3 bases and J gave up 0 bases; unmatched junction bases: 4. Germline CDR1 and CDR2: SGHRS and YFSETQ. CDR3 bases: TGCGCCAGCAGCTCCGGGACAGGGGGATACCAAGAGACCCAGTACTTC. Its protein product is CASSSGTGGYQETQYF. The whole variable domain, filled in from reference TRBV5-1 and TRBJ2-5, reads KAGVTQTPRYLIKTRGQQVTLSCSPISGHRSVSWYQQTPGQGLQFLFEYFSETQRNKGNFPGRFSGRQFSNSRSEMNVSTLELGDSALYLCASSSGTGGYQETQYFGPGTRLLVL.

This clonotype was counted ten times or more. The chain links TRBV29-1 to TRBJ1-1; D gene uncertain. The CDR3 is 13 residues long. The V end lost 2 bases, the J end lost 6 bases, and 13 bases lay between the germline ends. From germline, CDR1 is SQVTM and CDR2 ANQGSEA. The CDR3 DNA reads as TGCAGCGTTGAAATGGGCTCAAGGGCTGAAGCTTTCTTT. Translation gives CSVEMGSRAEAFF. The full variable domain, in which reference TRBV29-1 and TRBJ1-1 provide the parts outside the CDR3, is SAVISQKPSRDICQRGTSLTIQCQVDSQVTMMFWYRQQPGQSLTLIATANQGSEATYESGFVIDKFPISRPNLTFSTLTVSNMSPEDSSIYLCSVEMGSRAEAFFGQGTRLTVV.

Many counts were recorded for this clonotype. This may come from a read error, since a much larger clone is one base off. The CDR3 loop reads CASSFGDRYGYTF. CDR3 nucleotide sequence: TGTGCCAGCAGTTTCGGGGACCGCTATGGCTACACCTTC. The chain carries TRBV12-3 or TRBV12-4 and TRBJ1-2, with D maybe TRBD1 (5 bases). This CDR3 comprises 13 residues. The V and J ends lost 3 bases and 4 bases respectively, with 9 bases between them.

This clonotype appeared many times. This chain connects TRBV20-1 to TRBJ2-7, with TRBD1 matching 7 bases. The CDR3 loop spans 12 amino acids. V dropped 6 bases and J dropped 2; count of bases not matched to a gene: 4. Germline CDR1 reads DFQATT; CDR2 reads SNEGSKA (reference sequence). For the CDR3, the DNA is TGCAGTGCGAAGACAGGGACCTACGAGCAGTACTTC. Translation: CSAKTGTYEQYF.

This clonotype came up many times. This chain connects TRBV28 to TRBJ2-7; TRBD2 is a possible D gene (7 bases). This CDR3 is built from 16 residues. Per germline, CDR1 MDHEN and CDR2 SYDVKM. The ends were cut back, 2 bases at V and 3 bases at J, with 17 bases in the middle. CDR3 in amino acids: CASSLAGRRGGYEQYF. The DNA of the CDR3 is TGTGCCAGCAGTTTAGCCGGGAGGCGAGGGGGCTACGAGCAGTACTTC.

This clonotype was counted at least ten times. The chain recombines TRBV7-2 with TRBJ2-5; D tentatively fits TRBD1 or TRBD2 (5 bases each). V was cut by 2 bases and J by 1 base, with 11 bases left in between. Germline V lookup: CDR1 SGHTA, CDR2 FQGNSA. The CDR3 extends over 15 amino acids. The DNA for the CDR3 is TGTGCCAGCAGCTTATCAGGGACCACCCAAGAGACCCAGTACTTC. It specifies CASSLSGTTQETQYF.

At least ten counts were recorded for this clonotype. The chain joins TRBV12-3 or TRBV12-4 to TRBJ2-7; TRBD1 agrees at 7 bases. This CDR3 region has 13 residues. After removal of 5 bases from V and 12 bases from J, the junction contained 13 bases not matched to a gene. CDR3 loop: CASSTSPYRGRYF. In DNA, the CDR3 is TGTGCCAGCAGTACGAGCCCTTACAGGGGCCGGTACTTC.

This clonotype was counted between two and nine times. This rearrangement joins TRBV18 to TRBJ1-1, with D tentatively TRBD1 (5 bases). CDR3 size: 16 residues. V dropped 3 bases and J dropped 0 bases, with 14 bases sitting between them. CDR1 and CDR2 (germline): KGHSH, LQKENI. The CDR3 coding sequence is TGTGCCAGCTCACCGGGCGGGGGTAACATGAACACTGAAGCTTTCTTT. Its protein product is CASSPGGGNMNTEAFF.

This clonotype occurred many times. The genes are TRBV6-1 and TRBJ2-7; D is undetermined. The CDR3 covers 12 residues. Germline CDR1 and CDR2: MNHNS and SASEGT. Trimming removed 2 bases from V and 7 bases from J, with 9 bases in between. CDR3: CASSESRVEQYF. For the CDR3, the DNA is TGTGCCAGCAGTGAATCTAGGGTTGAGCAGTACTTC.

This clonotype was seen a handful of times. The chain combines TRBV30 with TRBJ1-1, with D unresolved. V lost 6 bases and J 1 base, leaving 6 bases between the germline ends. Germline assignment: CDR1 GTSNPN and CDR2 SVGIG (reference sequence). The CDR3 covers 11 residues. The CDR3 region is CACHRNTEAFF. The CDR3 coding sequence is TGTGCCTGTCACCGGAACACTGAAGCTTTCTTT. The complete variable domain, with remaining parts taken from reference TRBV30 and TRBJ1-1, reads SQTIHQWPATLVQPVGSPLSLECTVEGTSNPNLYWYRQAAGRGLQLLFYSVGIGQISSEVPQNLSASRPQDRQFILSSKKLLLSDSGFYLCACHRNTEAFFGQGTRLTVV.

This clonotype was seen ten or more times. The rearrangement joins TRBV12-3 or TRBV12-4 to TRBJ1-1, with D perhaps TRBD1 (6 bases). Trimming shortened V by 3 bases and J by 3 bases, and 11 bases separated the two germline ends. The CDR3 is 14 amino acids. The CDR3, as DNA: TGTGCCAGCAGTTTGAGGGGGGACTACACTGAAGCTTTCTTT. Its protein product is CASSLRGDYTEAFF.